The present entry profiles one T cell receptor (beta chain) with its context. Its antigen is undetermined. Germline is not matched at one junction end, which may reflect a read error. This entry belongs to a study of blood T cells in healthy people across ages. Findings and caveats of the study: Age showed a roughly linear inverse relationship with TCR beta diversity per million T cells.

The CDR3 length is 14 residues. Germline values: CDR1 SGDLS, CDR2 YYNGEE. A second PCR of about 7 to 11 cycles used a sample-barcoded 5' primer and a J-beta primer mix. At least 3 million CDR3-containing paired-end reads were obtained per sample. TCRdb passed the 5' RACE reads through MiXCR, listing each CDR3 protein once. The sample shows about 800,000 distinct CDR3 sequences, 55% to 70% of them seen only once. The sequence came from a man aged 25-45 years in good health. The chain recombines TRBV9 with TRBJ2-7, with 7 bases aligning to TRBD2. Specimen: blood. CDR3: CASSAPTSPYKQYF. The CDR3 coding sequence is TGTGCCAGCAGCGCCCCGACTAGCCCCTACAAGCAGTACTTC.